This record concerns one T cell receptor (beta chain) sequence. The sample is drawn from a study of CD8 T cells in Susac syndrome. Deletions cut 7 bases from V and 4 bases from J, with 16 bases between. This CDR3 has 13 amino acids. From germline, CDR1 is SQVTM and CDR2 ANQGSEA. TEMRA cells were FACS-enriched, unlike CD8+ and CD4+ T cells, which were negatively isolated. cDNA came from about 0.46 to 1 ug RNA primed by random hexamers. An immunoSEQ multiplex PCR amplified TCR beta CDR3 over 54 Vbeta and 13 Jbeta. TCRdb reanalysed the immunoSEQ multiplex PCR reads using MiXCR and keeps one entry per CDR3 protein. The data show approximately 100,000 distinct CDR3 sequences, around 90% seen once.

This receptor was obtained from a human donor in good health. The sample consisted of CD4+ T cells from PBMCs. The rearrangement uses TRBV29-1 and TRBJ1-1; a possible D gene is TRBD1 (6 bases). The CDR3 is CSARVTGRTEAFF. The CDR3 DNA reads as TGCAGCGCCCGGGTCACAGGGCGCACTGAAGCTTTCTTT.